This TCR beta chain derives from a study of response to subunit inactivated influenza vaccine. Broader study findings: It was the authors' suggestion that each seasonal influenza vaccination recruits few new T cells.

Worth noting for this clonotype: As yet, its antigen is unknown.

TCRdb ran MiXCR on the RT-PCR reads and lists one entry per CDR3 protein. The table lists about 180,000 distinct CDR3 sequences, around 11% of them singletons. The ends lost 4 bases at V and 6 bases at J; junction bases unmatched: 5. The germline V gene has CDR1 PRHDT and CDR2 FYEKMQ (reference sequence). CDR3 size: 14 residues. This TCR came from a man aged 45-69 years who received an inactivated influenza vaccine. The sequencing used CD8+ T cells sorted from PBMCs, collected less than 30 months after vaccination. V gene TRBV13 combines with J gene TRBJ2-7; 11 positions agree with TRBD2. The CDR3 sequence: CASSSDSGGAEQYF. The CDR3, as DNA: TGTGCCAGCAGCTCCGATAGCGGGGGGGCCGAGCAGTACTTC.